This passage covers 18 T cell receptor beta chains from one sample sequenced in a study of shared clonotypes between healthy human individuals. The table came from immunoSEQ multiplex PCR; TCRdb's copy has only in-frame clones and leaves some out. The repertoire includes 75,000 to 100,000 clones, approximately 51% of them detected once, and more than 13% sits in the top ten. The sample comprised PBMCs. These TCRs come from a woman between 35 and 50 years old in good health. Some clones in this sample may be carry-over from other donors' samples.

Of note for this clone: Being one base from a much bigger clone, this may be a read error. The chain carries TRBV28 and TRBJ2-7; 8 positions match TRBD1. The germline V gene encodes CDR1 MDHEN and CDR2 SYDVKM. The CDR3 consists of 16 residues. The CDR3 spells CASTPAGTGAPYEQYF. The DNA for the CDR3 is TGTGCCAGCACTCCAGCCGGGACAGGTGCCCCCTACGAGCAGTACTTT.

In its sample, this clone was seen a few times. This chain connects TRBV19 to TRBJ2-1; 7 nucleotides match TRBD2. V was pared by 10 bases and J by 9 bases, with 15 bases of the junction left unmatched. Germline V CDR1 and CDR2: LNHDA, SQIVND (reference sequence). This CDR3 region has 14 residues. The CDR3, as DNA: TGTGCCACCCGCGATGGGGGAGGGCCAGGTGAGCAGTTCTTC. Protein sequence: CATRDGGGPGEQFF.

This clone was detected ten times or more. The chain links TRBV5-6 to TRBJ2-1; 11 nucleotides align to TRBD2. Germline lookup yields CDR1 SGHDT and CDR2 YYEEEE. Unmatched junction bases numbered 1, after V lost 2 bases and J lost 6 bases. There are 14 residues in the CDR3. DNA of the CDR3: TGTGCCAGCAGCTTACTAGCGGGAGTCAATGAGCAGTTCTTC. It codes for CASSLLAGVNEQFF.

As regards this clone: A much more abundant neighbour one base away suggests this may be a read error. The gene calls are TRBV10-3 and TRBJ1-2; D gene ambiguous. Per the germline V gene, CDR1 is ENHRY and CDR2 is SYGVKD. CDR3 length equals 10 residues. V was pared by 10 bases and J by 9 bases, with 12 bases between. This CDR3 reads CATLGTSYTF. CDR3 DNA: TGTGCCACCCTTGGCACCAGCTACACCTTC.

This clone was seen a single time. The chain has TRBV30 and TRBJ2-7; D unclear. This CDR3 has 11 residues. Germline CDR1 GTSNPN, CDR2 SVGIG (reference sequence). V shed 5 bases and J shed 4 bases, with 9 bases lying between them. Here the CDR3 DNA reads TGTGCCTGGGGGCTGAGTTACGAGCAGTACTTC. Translation gives CAWGLSYEQYF.

Worth noting for this clone: Given a far larger clone just one base away, this is likely a sequencing read error. Other DNA sequences of this sample code for an identical CDR3. J is TRBJ2-7 and V is TRBV6-1; D is perhaps TRBD2 (6 bases). The germline gives CDR1 MNHNS, CDR2 SASEGT. CDR3 length: 15 residues. In DNA, the CDR3 is TGTGCTAGCAGTGAAGCGGAGGAGGGGTCCTACGAGCAGTACTTC. It encodes CASSEAEEGSYEQYF.

The chain is built from TRBV30 and TRBJ1-1; a possible D gene is TRBD1 (5 bases). Germline V gives CDR1 GTSNPN, CDR2 SVGIG (reference sequence). The CDR3 length is 15 residues. Trimming took 3 bases from V and 1 from J, leaving 15 bases between them. CDR3 amino acids: CAWSSAGRGNTEAFF. CDR3 bases: TGTGCCTGGAGCTCGGCGGGGAGGGGGAACACTGAAGCTTTCTTT.

The V gene is TRBV30, the J gene TRBJ1-2; D unclear. The V end lost 0 bases, the J end lost 6 bases, and 8 bases lay between the germline ends. The CDR3 totals 12 residues. Germline CDR1 and CDR2: GTSNPN and SVGIG (reference sequence). The CDR3 region has the DNA TGTGCCTGGAGTGTGTGGGAGCATGGCTACACCTTC. As protein: CAWSVWEHGYTF. Full variable domain (outside the CDR3, taken from reference TRBV30 and TRBJ1-2): SQTIHQWPATLVQPVGSPLSLECTVEGTSNPNLYWYRQAAGRGLQLLFYSVGIGQISSEVPQNLSASRPQDRQFILSSKKLLLSDSGFYLCAWSVWEHGYTFGSGTRLTVV.

In its sample, this clone ranks as medium-sized. The chain is built from TRBV2 and TRBJ1-2; maybe TRBD1 (5 bases). V shed 8 bases and J shed 6 bases, with 19 bases lying between them. In germline, CDR1 is SNHLY, CDR2 FYNNEI. This CDR3 spans 14 amino acids. CDR3 sequence: CASEGFGRSDGYTF. CDR3 coding DNA: TGTGCCAGCGAGGGGTTTGGCAGGTCTGATGGCTACACCTTC.

There are many counts of this clone. The chain joins TRBV25-1 to TRBJ2-7; D gene unclear. Germline V gene lookup returns CDR1 MGHDK and CDR2 SYGVNS. The V and J ends lost 2 bases and 2 bases respectively, with 13 bases between them. The CDR3 length is 15 residues. The DNA for the CDR3 is TGTGCCAGCAGTGAAGGCCAGGAACGGCCCTACGAGCAGTACTTC. Translating it yields CASSEGQERPYEQYF.

This chain uses TRBV5-1 with TRBJ2-7, with 10 bases matching TRBD1. CDR1 and CDR2 from the germline V gene are SGHRS and YFSETQ. The CDR3 is 15 amino acids. The V gene end was trimmed by 1 base and the J gene end by 4 bases; junction bases not matched to a gene: 5. The DNA of the CDR3 is TGCGCCAGCAGCTTGCAGGGACAGGGGTCTTACGAGCAGTACTTC. This gives the protein CASSLQGQGSYEQYF.

Here the CDR3 DNA reads TGTGCCAGCAGCGCAACGGACGGGCCAGGATGGCCCCAGCATTTT. This gives the protein CASSATDGPGWPQHF. This chain uses TRBV9 with TRBJ1-5; unclear D gene. CDR3 length: 15 residues. Germline values: CDR1 SGDLS, CDR2 YYNGEE. The V end lost 3 bases, the J end lost 9 bases, and 19 bases lay between the germline ends.

J is TRBJ1-2 and V is TRBV28; perhaps TRBD1 as D (6 bases). The CDR3 consists of 16 residues. Trimming cost V 5 bases and J 0 bases, with 16 bases left between them. The germline gives CDR1 MDHEN, CDR2 SYDVKM. CDR3 sequence reads: CASSPNRDRPNYGYTF. CDR3 bases: TGTGCCAGCAGTCCCAACAGGGACCGACCTAACTATGGCTACACCTTC.

As for this clone: At one end, the junction sequence differs from germline, possibly due to a read error. The chain recombines TRBV7-2 with TRBJ2-7, with 8 bases matching TRBD2. The germline V gene has CDR1 SGHTA and CDR2 FQGNSA. This CDR3 is 16 amino acids long. CDR3 region: CASSQLASGRPYEQYF. DNA of the CDR3: TGCGCCAGCAGCCAGCTGGCTAGCGGGCGCCCCTACGAGCAGTACTTC.

The gene calls are TRBV18 and TRBJ2-1, with 9 bases aligning to TRBD2. CDR1 is KGHSH, CDR2 LQKENI, per germline. The CDR3 loop spans 15 amino acids. Losses at the gene ends were 2 bases for V and 2 bases for J; bases not matched to a gene: 1. The CDR3 spells CASSPWTSAYNEQFF. Written as DNA, the CDR3 is TGTGCCAGCTCACCATGGACTAGCGCCTACAATGAGCAGTTCTTC.

This chain connects TRBV5-1 to TRBJ2-2, with 7 bases that match TRBD1. The CDR3 covers 14 residues. Germline V gene data show CDR1 as SGHRS and CDR2 as YFSETQ. With V trimmed by 7 bases and J by 0 bases, 3 bases remained unmatched. CDR3 protein: CASSDRSNTGELFF. CDR3 nucleotides: TGCGCCAGCTCGGACAGGTCGAACACCGGGGAGCTGTTTTTT.

Details on this clone: It differs at one base from a far larger clone, so likely a read error. The identical CDR3 is also encoded by other nucleotide sequences in the sample. The chain links TRBV5-1 to TRBJ1-4, with D perhaps TRBD1 (6 bases). The germline V gene encodes CDR1 SGHRS and CDR2 YFSETQ. The CDR3 totals 12 residues. V lost 3 bases, J lost 8 bases, and 8 bases lay in between. The CDR3 here is CASSSTGEKLFF. CDR3 nucleotide sequence: TGCGCCAGCAGCTCAACAGGGGAAAAACTGTTTTTT.

For this clone: This likely traces to a read error, being one base from a far larger clone. The chain recombines TRBV5-1 with TRBJ2-7; the D gene is possibly TRBD1 (6 bases). The CDR3 is 12 residues long. Germline CDR1 reads SGHRS; CDR2 reads YFSETQ. Trimming removed 5 bases at V and 9 bases at J, with 15 bases between. The CDR3 sequence: CASSPQGWGQYF. The CDR3 region has the DNA TGCGCCAGCAGTCCACAGGGATGGGGGCAGTACTTC.